The 32 T cell receptor beta chains below were found in one sample sequenced in a study of blood T cell repertoires in COVID-19. Method: immunoSEQ multiplex PCR; TCRdb's copy keeps in-frame clones and lacks some. The table includes some 260,000 clones, 70% to 85% detected once. The sequenced material came from peripheral blood. The receptors come from a woman over 75 with acute or convalescent COVID-19.

This chain uses TRBV25-1 with TRBJ2-7, with D perhaps matching TRBD2 (5 bases). The germline gives CDR1 MGHDK, CDR2 SYGVNS. Trimming left V 3 bases short and J 5 bases short, with 17 bases between. The CDR3 totals 15 residues. The CDR3 DNA follows: TGTGCCAGCAGTGAGAGGCGGGCTAGCAGTGACGAGCAGTACTTC. Translating gives CASSERRASSDEQYF.

V is TRBV4-1 and J is TRBJ2-7; TRBD2 might be the D (6 bases). CDR1 is MGHRA and CDR2 is YSYEKL in the germline V gene. Trimming removed 0 bases at V and 0 bases at J, with 18 bases between. This CDR3 has 18 residues. The CDR3 spells CASSQEQASGVSSYEQYF. DNA for the CDR3: TGCGCCAGCAGCCAAGAACAGGCCTCGGGGGTAAGCTCCTACGAGCAGTACTTC.

The chain carries TRBV6-1 and TRBJ2-6; TRBD1 matches 7 bases. The length of the CDR3 is 19 residues. Germline V gives CDR1 MNHNS, CDR2 SASEGT. Trimming cost V 2 bases and J 0 bases; bases outside gene matches: 10. This CDR3 is CASSELFLTGTSGANVLTF. For the CDR3, the DNA is TGTGCCAGCAGTGAATTGTTTCTGACAGGGACCTCTGGGGCCAACGTCCTGACTTTC.

The V gene is TRBV2, the J gene TRBJ2-1; 11 bases agree with TRBD2. CDR1 and CDR2 from the germline V gene are SNHLY and FYNNEI. J lost 7 bases, V lost 6 bases, and 8 bases had no gene match. The CDR3 loop spans 15 amino acids. The CDR3 region has the DNA TGTGCCAGCAGCGGTAGCGGGGGGGCGTGGAATGAGCAGTTCTTC. It codes for CASSGSGGAWNEQFF.

The CDR3 nucleotides read TGTGCCAGCAGAACCAACCCAGGGAACTATGGCTACACCTTC. It yields the protein CASRTNPGNYGYTF. The chain couples TRBV2 to TRBJ1-2; possible D gene TRBD1, 5 bases. Germline CDR1 and CDR2: SNHLY and FYNNEI. V was clipped by 6 bases and J by 2 bases, with 13 bases between them. There are 14 residues in the CDR3.

On this clone itself: This same CDR3 is encoded by further DNA sequences in the sample. V and J are TRBV29-1 and TRBJ1-2; D not resolved. In germline, CDR1 is SQVTM, CDR2 ANQGSEA. Trimming took 3 bases from V and 6 from J, leaving 8 bases between them. This CDR3 has 11 amino acids. The CDR3 nucleotides are TGCAGCGTTGATCGGGGTAATGGCTACACCTTC. Amino acids: CSVDRGNGYTF.

The chain recombines TRBV20-1 with TRBJ2-5; 12 bases fit TRBD1. The germline V gene encodes CDR1 DFQATT and CDR2 SNEGSKA (reference sequence). Trimming removed 3 bases from V and 3 bases from J; junction bases left unmatched: 5. CDR3 length: 15 amino acids. The CDR3 sequence is CSASPGTGGEETQYF. CDR3 sequence (DNA): TGCAGTGCTAGTCCCGGGACAGGGGGCGAAGAGACCCAGTACTTC.

Concerning this clone: Different DNA sequences within this sample yield the same CDR3. The gene calls are TRBV3-1 (or the pseudogene TRBV3-2) and TRBJ1-6; a possible D gene is TRBD1 (6 bases). Germline assignment: CDR1 LGHDT and CDR2 YNNKEL (reference sequence). Trimming pared 1 base from V and 7 bases from J, leaving 8 bases between. The CDR3 is 14 amino acids. The CDR3 reads CASSQGQGNSPLHF. The DNA of the CDR3 is TGTGCCAGCAGCCAAGGGCAGGGGAATTCACCCCTCCACTTT.

The chain is built from TRBV7-2 and TRBJ2-3; 8 bases align to TRBD2. The CDR3 length is 17 residues. Germline lookup yields CDR1 SGHTA and CDR2 FQGNSA. With 0 bases clipped from V and 1 base from J, the junction kept 6 bases outside the gene matches. The CDR3 bases are TGTGCCAGCAGCTTAGCGGAGGGGCGGGGGGGCACAGATACGCAGTATTTT. Its protein is CASSLAEGRGGTDTQYF.

This rearrangement joins TRBV19 to TRBJ2-7; 10 bases are shared with TRBD2. The CDR3 is 15 residues long. Trimming at V came to 5 bases and at J to 4 bases, leaving 8 bases not matched to a gene. CDR1 and CDR2 (germline): LNHDA, SQIVND (reference sequence). The CDR3 loop reads CASSGSGTSAYEQYF. As DNA, the CDR3 is TGTGCCAGTAGTGGGTCCGGGACTAGCGCATACGAGCAGTACTTC.

The CDR3 DNA is TGTGCCAGCAGCTTCAGGGGAATCGTCTCTGGAAACACCATATATTTT. Residues: CASSFRGIVSGNTIYF. The rearrangement uses TRBV5-6 and TRBJ1-3, with D perhaps TRBD1 (6 bases). Trimming stripped 2 bases from V and 0 bases from J, with 12 bases between. CDR1 is SGHDT and CDR2 is YYEEEE in the germline V gene. This CDR3 has 16 residues.

The rearrangement uses TRBV20-1 and TRBJ2-1; 15 nucleotides match TRBD2. This CDR3 comprises 15 residues. Germline-derived CDR1 and CDR2 are DFQATT and SNEGSKA (reference sequence). V shed 3 bases and J 9 bases; nucleotides not matched to a gene: 6. Here the CDR3 DNA reads TGCAGTGCTAGTCGGACTAGCGGGGGGGCAATTGAGCAGTTCTTC. The encoded protein is CSASRTSGGAIEQFF.

This chain joins TRBV4-1 and TRBJ2-1; 8 nucleotides agree with TRBD2. Trimming removed 4 bases from V and 1 base from J; junction bases left unmatched: 9. Germline lookup yields CDR1 MGHRA and CDR2 YSYEKL. The CDR3 spans 17 residues. The CDR3 here is CASSRGIAGRSYNEQFF. The CDR3 bases are TGCGCCAGCAGCCGGGGTATAGCGGGACGATCCTACAATGAGCAGTTCTTC.

The chain links TRBV24-1 to TRBJ2-3, with 9 bases matching TRBD2. In germline, CDR1 is KGHDR, CDR2 SFDVKD. The CDR3 is 16 amino acids. Germline trimming cut 3 bases from V and 1 base from J; bases unmatched to any gene: 4. Here the CDR3 DNA reads TGTGCCACCAGTGATCCTAGACTAGCGGGCACAGATACGCAGTATTTT. Protein: CATSDPRLAGTDTQYF.

The chain uses TRBV18 and TRBJ2-5, with D perhaps matching TRBD2 (5 bases). This CDR3 is built from 13 residues. The germline V and J ends were trimmed by 2 bases and 4 bases, with 8 bases remaining between them. Germline assignment: CDR1 KGHSH and CDR2 LQKENI. DNA of the CDR3: TGTGCCAGCTCACCAAAGGCGGGAGAGACCCAGTACTTC. Its translation is CASSPKAGETQYF.

The chain has TRBV7-2 and TRBJ2-7; weak D call: TRBD2 (5 bases). Per the germline V gene, CDR1 is SGHTA and CDR2 is FQGNSA. V lost 5 bases and J lost 6, with 17 bases in between. This CDR3 spans 14 amino acids. CDR3 DNA: TGTGCCAGCAGCGGGTGGGTTGAGGACTCCGAGCAGTACTTC. Protein sequence: CASSGWVEDSEQYF.

J is TRBJ1-2 and V is TRBV2, with D maybe TRBD1 (5 bases). V lost 8 bases to trimming and J lost 1 base, with 11 bases between them. The CDR3 sequence is 13 residues long. The germline CDR1 and CDR2 sequences are SNHLY and FYNNEI. CDR3 bases: TGTGCCAGCTCGGCAGGGATTAACTATGGCTACACCTTC. It codes for CASSAGINYGYTF.

The chain uses TRBV5-1 and TRBJ2-5; D may be TRBD1 (6 bases). Germline values: CDR1 SGHRS, CDR2 YFSETQ. The CDR3 is 17 amino acids. V lost 2 bases and J lost 6, with 23 bases in between. Here the CDR3 reads CASSFKGVEDSKKTQYF. In DNA form, the CDR3 reads TGCGCCAGCAGCTTCAAGGGGGTGGAGGATTCCAAGAAGACCCAGTACTTC. Using reference TRBV5-1 and TRBJ2-5 for the parts outside the CDR3, the full variable domain is KAGVTQTPRYLIKTRGQQVTLSCSPISGHRSVSWYQQTPGQGLQFLFEYFSETQRNKGNFPGRFSGRQFSNSRSEMNVSTLELGDSALYLCASSFKGVEDSKKTQYFGPGTRLLVL.

This clone has just one count. The V and J genes are TRBV5-1 and TRBJ2-1, with a tentative D call TRBD1 (5 bases). V dropped 3 bases and J dropped 5 bases, with 12 bases sitting between them. Germline V gene sequence: CDR1 SGHRS, CDR2 YFSETQ. The CDR3 is 14 amino acids. The CDR3 reads CASSSGARNNEQFF. CDR3 DNA: TGCGCCAGCAGCTCTGGGGCCAGGAACAATGAGCAGTTCTTC.

This clone was seen a single time. This chain connects TRBV10-3 to TRBJ1-5; TRBD1 matches at 8 bases. Germline lookup yields CDR1 ENHRY and CDR2 SYGVKD. V trimming: 10 bases; J trimming: 5 bases; junction bases outside the gene matches: 7. The CDR3 consists of 13 residues. The CDR3 here is CATAQGADQPQHF. In DNA, the CDR3 is TGTGCCACCGCCCAGGGGGCCGATCAGCCCCAGCATTTT.

This chain links TRBV7-9 with TRBJ2-2; D is ambiguous. Germline CDR1 SEHNR, CDR2 FQNEAQ (reference sequence). This CDR3 has 13 residues. Trimming left V 2 bases short and J 6 bases short, with 7 bases between. The CDR3 loop is CASSLPEPGELFF. DNA for the CDR3: TGTGCCAGCAGCTTACCCGAGCCCGGGGAGCTGTTTTTT.

This clone was counted between two and nine times. The V gene is TRBV6-5, the J gene TRBJ2-5, with 7 bases identical to TRBD1. The V and J ends lost 10 bases and 1 base, in that order; junction bases with no gene match: 9. CDR1 and CDR2 from the germline V gene are MNHEY and SVGAGI. The CDR3 spans 14 residues. The CDR3 bases are TGTGCCACGCAGGGACAGACGATCCAAGAGACCCAGTACTTC. Protein sequence: CATQGQTIQETQYF.

The chain carries TRBV11-2 and TRBJ2-1; TRBD2 is a possible D gene (5 bases). Germline lookup yields CDR1 SGHAT and CDR2 FQNNGV. The CDR3 runs to 15 residues. V shed 1 base and J shed 7 bases, with 14 bases lying between them. CDR3 bases: TGTGCCAGCAGCTTAGGAGGACTCCCCCCTAATGAGCAGTTCTTC. It codes for CASSLGGLPPNEQFF.

This clone was detected only once. The CDR3 DNA reads TGTGCCAGCAGGCAGGGTGGCGCTGAAGCTTTCTTT. Translating gives CASRQGGAEAFF. J is TRBJ1-1 and V is TRBV2; D may be TRBD1 (5 bases). CDR3 length equals 12 residues. Germline CDR1 and CDR2: SNHLY and FYNNEI. Trimming removed 6 bases from V and 6 bases from J, with 11 bases in between.

The chain couples TRBV19 to TRBJ1-3, with D unresolved. Germline CDR1 is LNHDA and CDR2 is SQIVND (reference sequence). V was pared by 5 bases and J by 4 bases, with 21 bases between. The length of the CDR3 is 17 residues. The CDR3 is CASSFLTVGSLGNTIYF. CDR3 DNA: TGTGCCAGTAGTTTCCTGACGGTGGGGAGTCTAGGAAACACCATATATTTT.

This clone was seen a single time. The V and J genes are TRBV2 and TRBJ2-3; 10 bases map to TRBD2. Germline V gene sequence: CDR1 SNHLY, CDR2 FYNNEI. The CDR3 is 15 residues long. The J segment lost 1 base and the V segment lost 3 bases, leaving 1 base of the junction unmatched. The CDR3 DNA sequence: TGTGCCAGCAGTGATCTAGCGGGGGGCACAGATACGCAGTATTTT. Residues: CASSDLAGGTDTQYF.

This clone has just a few counts. The chain employs TRBV27 and TRBJ1-1; D is perhaps TRBD1 (5 bases). The CDR3 spans 15 residues. The V end lost 4 bases, the J end lost 1 base, and 13 bases lay between the germline ends. Germline V CDR1 and CDR2: MNHEY, SMNVEV (reference sequence). The CDR3 DNA is TGTGCCAGCAGTTCCTACAGACAGCCGAACACTGAAGCTTTCTTT. Its translation: CASSSYRQPNTEAFF.

This clone was counted only a few times. The V gene is TRBV10-3, the J gene TRBJ1-2; 9 bases line up with TRBD1. V lost 8 bases and J lost 7; bases outside the gene matches: 11. CDR3 length: 14 residues. Per germline, CDR1 ENHRY and CDR2 SYGVKD. The CDR3 DNA reads TGTGCCATCCGACCGGGACAGGGAGCGGGTGGCTACACCTTC. Residues: CAIRPGQGAGGYTF.

The chain joins TRBV4-3 to TRBJ2-2; 11 nucleotides line up with TRBD1. The germline CDR1 and CDR2 sequences are LGHNA and YSLEER. V shed 3 bases and J 5 bases; nucleotides not matched to a gene: 5. CDR3 size: 16 residues. The chain's CDR3 is CASSHGTGGRTGELFF. In DNA form, the CDR3 reads TGCGCCAGCAGCCATGGGACAGGGGGAAGGACCGGGGAGCTGTTTTTT.

V is TRBV10-3 and J is TRBJ2-5, with D unresolved. The CDR3 contains 12 residues. CDR1 and CDR2 from the germline V gene are ENHRY and SYGVKD. The V and J ends lost 3 bases and 5 bases respectively, with 7 bases between them. This chain's CDR3 is CAISDRRETQYF. In DNA, the CDR3 is TGTGCCATCAGTGATCGCCGGGAGACCCAGTACTTC.

The chain uses TRBV5-4 and TRBJ2-3, with TRBD2 as a possible D gene (6 bases). The CDR3 spans 16 residues. Germline lookup yields CDR1 SGHNT and CDR2 YYREEE (reference sequence). Deletions cut 4 bases from V and 2 bases from J, with 17 bases between. The CDR3 DNA is TGTGCCAGCAGCACCCCTAGCGCCCGTAACACAGATACGCAGTATTTT. Its translation is CASSTPSARNTDTQYF.

The chain uses TRBV28 and TRBJ1-4, with D unclear. V was cut by 3 bases and J by 16 bases, with 21 bases left in between. The CDR3 extends over 14 amino acids. Per germline, CDR1 MDHEN and CDR2 SYDVKM. The CDR3 region is CASSFSDRSGFRFF. Here the CDR3 DNA reads TGTGCCAGCAGTTTCTCCGATCGGTCCGGGTTTAGGTTTTTT.